Shown below are 20 T cell receptor beta chains from a single sample sequenced in a study of T cell responses to AZD1222 COVID-19 vaccine. This table comes from immunoSEQ multiplex PCR, and its TCRdb copy is limited to in-frame clones, with some not included. The repertoire includes around 200,000 clones, around 94% of them detected once, and 1.5% to 2% sits in the top ten. Sequenced material: peripheral blood, taken 28 days after the second AZD1222 dose. Receptors were obtained from an adult who received the AZD1222 COVID-19 vaccine.

The chain carries TRBV19 and TRBJ2-5; possible D gene TRBD1, 6 bases. The CDR3 loop spans 14 amino acids. From germline, CDR1 is LNHDA and CDR2 SQIVND (reference sequence). V dropped 1 base and J dropped 1 base, with 7 bases sitting between them. CDR3 in amino acids: CASSIAQGQETQYF. CDR3 nucleotides: TGTGCCAGTAGTATAGCACAGGGCCAAGAGACCCAGTACTTC.

The chain has TRBV6-6 and TRBJ2-6; the D is unclear. Germline V CDR1 and CDR2: MNHNY, SVGAGI (reference sequence). Trimming pared 4 bases from V and 5 bases from J, leaving 15 bases between. There are 16 residues in the CDR3. CDR3: CASSFGAVGRANVLTF. The CDR3 DNA follows: TGTGCCAGCAGTTTCGGTGCGGTGGGTAGGGCCAACGTCCTGACTTTC.

As to this clone: Other DNA sequences in the same sample also yield this CDR3. The chain couples TRBV2 to TRBJ2-2; TRBD2 matches 11 bases. From germline, CDR1 is SNHLY and CDR2 FYNNEI. With V trimmed by 6 bases and J by 3 bases, 6 bases remained unmatched. The CDR3 runs 16 residues. CDR3: CASRDIAGGDTGELFF. The CDR3, as DNA: TGTGCCAGCAGAGACATAGCGGGGGGGGACACCGGGGAGCTGTTTTTT.

The CDR3, as DNA: TGCGCCAGCAGCTTGGCTCGTAGCACAGATACGCAGTATTTT. Translating gives CASSLARSTDTQYF. V usage is TRBV5-1 and J usage is TRBJ2-3; D is undetermined. V was shortened by 0 bases and J by 0 bases, with 5 bases between the two germline ends. Germline V gene lookup returns CDR1 SGHRS and CDR2 YFSETQ. This CDR3 has 14 residues. Supplemented by reference TRBV5-1 and TRBJ2-3, the full variable domain reads KAGVTQTPRYLIKTRGQQVTLSCSPISGHRSVSWYQQTPGQGLQFLFEYFSETQRNKGNFPGRFSGRQFSNSRSEMNVSTLELGDSALYLCASSLARSTDTQYFGPGTRLTVL.

V usage is TRBV9 and J usage is TRBJ1-2; D ambiguous. Germline V gene sequence: CDR1 SGDLS, CDR2 YYNGEE. V lost 3 bases to trimming and J lost 5 bases, with 11 bases between them. The length of the CDR3 is 13 residues. The CDR3 coding sequence is TGTGCCAGCAGCGAGACCCTTCTATATGGCTACACCTTC. It is translated as CASSETLLYGYTF.

This chain links TRBV11-3 with TRBJ2-1; tentatively, D is TRBD1 (6 bases). The CDR3 length is 15 residues. Germline CDR1 reads SGHNT; CDR2 reads YENEEA. Trimming pared 1 base from V and 3 bases from J, leaving 10 bases between. CDR3 region: CASSLGDILYNEQFF. CDR3 coding DNA: TGTGCCAGCAGCTTAGGGGACATCCTCTACAATGAGCAGTTCTTC.

This chain links TRBV7-8 with TRBJ2-2; 10 nucleotides align to TRBD2. Germline lookup yields CDR1 SGHVS and CDR2 FQNEAQ. The V gene end was trimmed by 4 bases and the J gene end by 7 bases; junction bases not matched to a gene: 6. This CDR3 comprises 15 residues. This CDR3 reads CASSSLAGAVGELFF. Here the CDR3 DNA reads TGTGCCAGCAGCTCCCTAGCGGGAGCGGTCGGGGAGCTGTTTTTT.

CDR3 sequence (DNA): TGTGCCAGTAGTAGGTGGGAAAGGAACACTGAAGCTTTCTTT. This gives the protein CASSRWERNTEAFF. The rearrangement uses TRBV19 and TRBJ1-1; D gene ambiguous. V was trimmed by 4 bases and J by 1 base, leaving 10 bases between them. Germline V lookup: CDR1 LNHDA, CDR2 SQIVND (reference sequence). The CDR3 runs 14 residues.

This clone was observed a few times. The chain carries TRBV6-2 or TRBV6-3 and TRBJ1-2, with 7 bases lining up with TRBD1. The V gene's germline CDR1 is MNHEY and CDR2 SVGEGT. The V gene end was trimmed by 5 bases and the J gene end by 0 bases; junction bases not matched to a gene: 9. This CDR3 spans 16 amino acids. The CDR3 protein is CASSSFLQGSNYGYTF. CDR3 bases: TGTGCCAGCAGTAGCTTCCTACAGGGGTCTAACTATGGCTACACCTTC.

This chain joins TRBV5-6 and TRBJ2-3; tentatively, D is TRBD2 (6 bases). Germline CDR1 SGHDT, CDR2 YYEEEE. V gave up 4 bases and J gave up 5 bases, with 14 bases separating them. This CDR3 comprises 14 residues. Written as DNA, the CDR3 is TGTGCCAGCAGCCCGGGACTCCCCAGAGATACGCAGTATTTT. Translation gives CASSPGLPRDTQYF. Complete variable domain (other parts from reference TRBV5-6 and TRBJ2-3): DAGVTQSPTHLIKTRGQQVTLRCSPKSGHDTVSWYQQALGQGPQFIFQYYEEEERQRGNFPDRFSGHQFPNYSSELNVNALLLGDSALYLCASSPGLPRDTQYFGPGTRLTVL.

This chain uses TRBV7-2 with TRBJ2-2, with a possible D match to TRBD2 (7 bases). There are 16 residues in the CDR3. Germline loops: CDR1 SGHTA, CDR2 FQGNSA. V dropped 4 bases and J dropped 1 base, with 13 bases sitting between them. The CDR3 DNA is TGTGCCAGCAGCTCAAGCGGGACAATGAACACCGGGGAGCTGTTTTTT. Amino acids: CASSSSGTMNTGELFF. Variable domain in full (rest from reference TRBV7-2 and TRBJ2-2): GAGVSQSPSNKVTEKGKDVELRCDPISGHTALYWYRQSLGQGLEFLIYFQGNSAPDKSGLPSDRFSAERTGGSVSTLTIQRTQQEDSAVYLCASSSSGTMNTGELFFGEGSRLTVL.

CDR3 in DNA: TGTGCCAGCAGTGAACAGAATTCATGGGGCTACACCTTC. Protein product: CASSEQNSWGYTF. This sequence joins TRBV2 and TRBJ1-2; the D is unclear. V was pared by 2 bases and J by 8 bases, with 12 bases between. CDR1 and CDR2 from the germline V gene are SNHLY and FYNNEI. This CDR3 region has 13 residues.

V is TRBV5-1 and J is TRBJ2-3; D unclear. Trimming stripped 0 bases from V and 2 bases from J, with 7 bases between. CDR3 length: 14 residues. Germline CDR1 reads SGHRS; CDR2 reads YFSETQ. CDR3 residues: CASSLGRLTDTQYF. The CDR3 coding sequence is TGCGCCAGCAGCTTGGGACGGCTCACAGATACGCAGTATTTT.

The chain has TRBV12-5 and TRBJ2-1, with 11 bases matching TRBD2. V was clipped by 4 bases and J by 6 bases; unmatched bases: 2. The CDR3 runs 14 residues. Germline-derived CDR1 and CDR2 are LGHNT and FRNRAP. The CDR3, as DNA: TGTGCTAGTGGTTCTAGCGGGGGGTCCAATGAGCAGTTCTTC. It is translated as CASGSSGGSNEQFF. The full variable domain, rest sourced from reference TRBV12-5 and TRBJ2-1, is DARVTQTPRHKVTEMGQEVTMRCQPILGHNTVFWYRQTMMQGLELLAYFRNRAPLDDSGMPKDRFSAEMPDATLATLKIQPSEPRDSAVYFCASGSSGGSNEQFFGPGTRLTVL.

This clone has only one observation. This chain links TRBV10-3 with TRBJ1-5; D remains ambiguous. Germline CDR1 is ENHRY and CDR2 is SYGVKD. The CDR3 loop spans 12 amino acids. Trimming left V 0 bases short and J 7 bases short, with 4 bases between. CDR3 nucleotides: TGTGCCATCAGTGAGTCTACCCAGCCCCAGCATTTT. Amino acid sequence: CAISESTQPQHF.

The chain links TRBV4-1 to TRBJ1-1; D gene unclear. V was trimmed by 4 bases and J by 5 bases, leaving 20 bases between them. Germline CDR1 MGHRA, CDR2 YSYEKL. The CDR3 is 16 amino acids. CDR3 region: CASSLLAAPMGTEAFF. CDR3 coding DNA: TGCGCCAGCAGCCTTCTCGCAGCCCCTATGGGGACTGAAGCTTTCTTT.

V is TRBV7-3 and J is TRBJ2-3; maybe TRBD1 (5 bases). This CDR3 has 15 residues. V was trimmed by 3 bases and J by 0 bases, leaving 10 bases between them. The germline V gene has CDR1 SGHTA and CDR2 FQGTGA. The CDR3 DNA follows: TGTGCCAGCAGCTTTGGGGCTAGTAGCACAGATACGCAGTATTTT. This sequence encodes CASSFGASSTDTQYF.

The rearrangement joins TRBV18 to TRBJ2-7; maybe TRBD2 (6 bases). Germline values: CDR1 KGHSH, CDR2 LQKENI. The V and J ends lost 0 bases and 4 bases respectively, with 10 bases between them. The length of the CDR3 is 14 residues. CDR3: CASSPPIGGYEQYF. The CDR3 DNA follows: TGTGCCAGCTCACCACCCATCGGGGGTTACGAGCAGTACTTC.

The chain is built from TRBV4-1 and TRBJ1-3, with D maybe TRBD1 (5 bases). CDR3 length: 15 amino acids. Germline values: CDR1 MGHRA, CDR2 YSYEKL. V lost 1 base and J 4 bases, leaving 11 bases between the germline ends. The DNA of the CDR3 is TGCGCCAGCAGCCAAGGTGAACAGGAGGGAAACACCATATATTTT. Its translation is CASSQGEQEGNTIYF.

V is TRBV6-2 or TRBV6-3 and J is TRBJ2-3; D gene ambiguous. Germline CDR1 is MNHEY and CDR2 is SVGEGT. With 2 bases removed from V and 2 bases from J, the gap between germline ends came to 14 bases. There are 16 residues in the CDR3. CDR3 coding DNA: TGTGCCAGCAGTTACGAGGACCTAACATTCACAGATACGCAGTATTTT. As protein: CASSYEDLTFTDTQYF.